This T cell receptor (beta chain) was identified in a study of T cells in Graves' hyperthyroidism and ophthalmopathy. Germline CDR1 LNHDA, CDR2 SQIVND (reference sequence). The V end was cut by 4 bases, the J end by 11 bases, with 19 bases between. CDR3 length: 14 amino acids. The source material, RNA transcripts, was used to amplify TCR beta CDR3 regions. First-round RT-PCR targeting the TCR CDR3 was performed with the HTBI primer set. TCRdb used MiXCR to reprocess the multiplex PCR reads, holding one entry per CDR3 protein. The sample yields 360,000 or so distinct CDR3 sequences, roughly 15% seen once.

Specimen: blood. This clonotype originated in a woman aged 60-75 years with Graves' ophthalmopathy. This chain uses TRBV19 with TRBJ2-3; D is possibly TRBD2 (5 bases). The CDR3 here is CASSTSAGESKQYF. The CDR3 nucleotides read TGTGCCAGTAGTACCAGTGCCGGGGAGTCAAAGCAGTATTTT.